Below are 31 T cell receptor beta chains sequenced from a single sample in a study of CD8 T cells in ankylosing spondylitis. TCRdb called the 5' RACE reads again in MiXCR, with one record for every CDR3 protein. The data show around 230,000 distinct CDR3 sequences, with around 7.8% seen just once and about 6.8% held by the top ten. Material for sequencing was blood, either unsorted or a sorted T cell fraction (not recorded which). These receptors were collected from a male donor with ankylosing spondylitis or in good health (not recorded which).

The genes are TRBV14 and TRBJ2-1, with D possibly being TRBD2 (5 bases). Germline assignment: CDR1 SGHDN and CDR2 FVKESK. The CDR3 has 13 amino acids. V was clipped by 0 bases and J by 9 bases, with 9 bases between them. The CDR3 loop reads CASSQERRGEQFF. CDR3 bases: TGTGCCAGCAGCCAAGAACGACGGGGTGAGCAGTTCTTC.

This clonotype has a count of ten or more. The chain has TRBV12-3 or TRBV12-4 and TRBJ2-2; D is unresolved. V gave up 3 bases and J gave up 7 bases, with 9 bases separating them. The CDR3 has 13 residues. CDR3 protein: CASSFKGGGELFF. The CDR3 bases are TGTGCCAGCAGTTTTAAGGGTGGCGGGGAGCTGTTTTTT.

This clonotype was picked up many times. This chain connects TRBV11-2 to TRBJ2-1, with TRBD2 matching over 8 bases. Germline-derived CDR1 and CDR2 are SGHAT and FQNNGV. With 6 bases clipped from V and 3 bases from J, the junction kept 13 bases outside the gene matches. The CDR3 loop spans 17 amino acids. CDR3 region: CASSPRLSGGFYNEQFF. The CDR3 bases are TGTGCCAGCAGTCCACGCCTCAGCGGGGGATTCTACAATGAGCAGTTCTTC.

This clonotype was counted a few times. This rearrangement joins TRBV2 to TRBJ2-5; D could derive from TRBD1 or TRBD2 (5 bases each). The V end lost 8 bases, the J end lost 7 bases, and 14 bases lay between the germline ends. This CDR3 comprises 12 residues. Per germline, CDR1 SNHLY and CDR2 FYNNEI. CDR3 in amino acids: CASFRESGTQYF. DNA for the CDR3: TGTGCCAGCTTCAGGGAGTCGGGGACCCAGTACTTC.

Many counts were recorded for this clonotype. V usage is TRBV10-3 and J usage is TRBJ2-7, with 10 positions matching TRBD1. After removal of 3 bases from V and 6 bases from J, the junction contained 11 bases not matched to a gene. Germline V gene data show CDR1 as ENHRY and CDR2 as SYGVKD. The CDR3 is made up of 16 amino acids. CDR3 bases: TGTGCCATCAGTGATATCCCCCCTGGGACAGGGGCCGAGCAGTACTTC. This encodes CAISDIPPGTGAEQYF.

This clonotype was counted a few times. The chain carries TRBV7-8 and TRBJ2-3; 9 bases map to TRBD2. V was clipped by 5 bases and J by 4 bases; unmatched bases: 10. The V gene's germline CDR1 is SGHVS and CDR2 FQNEAQ. The CDR3 totals 16 residues. Here the CDR3 reads CASSGGGSGSPDTQYF. DNA of the CDR3: TGTGCCAGCAGCGGGGGGGGTAGCGGGAGCCCAGATACGCAGTATTTT.

This clonotype has a count of ten or more. V gene TRBV5-1 combines with J gene TRBJ2-1; no definite D call. V was pared by 1 base and J by 0 bases, with 5 bases between. Germline V gives CDR1 SGHRS, CDR2 YFSETQ. This CDR3 is 14 amino acids long. The CDR3 reads CASSLSSSYNEQFF. In DNA form, the CDR3 reads TGCGCCAGCAGCTTGTCTAGCTCCTACAATGAGCAGTTCTTC. Filled out from reference TRBV5-1 and TRBJ2-1, the complete variable domain reads KAGVTQTPRYLIKTRGQQVTLSCSPISGHRSVSWYQQTPGQGLQFLFEYFSETQRNKGNFPGRFSGRQFSNSRSEMNVSTLELGDSALYLCASSLSSSYNEQFFGPGTRLTVL.

This clonotype came up many times. The chain couples TRBV27 to TRBJ1-2; 7 bases map to TRBD1. J lost 2 bases, V lost 6 bases, and 6 bases had no gene match. The CDR3 contains 14 residues. The germline gives CDR1 MNHEY, CDR2 SMNVEV (reference sequence). The CDR3 bases are TGTGCCAGCAGCTTACAGGGGACCAACTATGGCTACACCTTC. It is translated as CASSLQGTNYGYTF.

At least ten counts were recorded for this clonotype. The gene calls are TRBV20-1 and TRBJ1-6; D unresolved. This CDR3 comprises 13 residues. Germline V gene data show CDR1 as DFQATT and CDR2 as SNEGSKA (reference sequence). The V end was cut by 3 bases, the J end by 13 bases, with 16 bases between. CDR3 coding DNA: TGCAGTGCTAGTCCCACAGCGAGGCATCCCCTCCACTTT. Translation: CSASPTARHPLHF.

Ten or more counts support this clonotype. The chain carries TRBV20-1 and TRBJ2-5; TRBD1 matches 8 bases. Losses at the gene ends were 3 bases for V and 2 bases for J; bases not matched to a gene: 8. Germline V gene lookup returns CDR1 DFQATT and CDR2 SNEGSKA (reference sequence). The CDR3 extends over 15 amino acids. The CDR3 coding sequence is TGCAGTGCTAGCCCGGACAGGGTTGATCAAGAGACCCAGTACTTC. Its translation: CSASPDRVDQETQYF.

This clonotype was recorded at least ten times. This sequence joins TRBV14 and TRBJ2-1; 8 nucleotides agree with TRBD2. Losses at the gene ends were 0 bases for V and 2 bases for J; bases not matched to a gene: 18. Germline V lookup: CDR1 SGHDN, CDR2 FVKESK. This CDR3 is built from 21 residues. The CDR3 region is CASSQDRGIAGYPGPYNEQFF. Here the CDR3 DNA reads TGTGCCAGCAGCCAAGATCGGGGGATAGCGGGATACCCAGGGCCCTACAATGAGCAGTTCTTC.

This clonotype was seen at least ten times. The V gene is TRBV23-1, the J gene TRBJ1-4; 9 bases are shared with TRBD1. TRBV23-1 counts as an open reading frame of uncertain function. V was pared by 4 bases and J by 8 bases, with 2 bases of the junction left unmatched. This CDR3 is built from 13 residues. The CDR3 reads CASSPGTGEKLFF. The DNA of the CDR3 is TGCGCCAGCAGTCCCGGGACAGGGGAAAAACTGTTTTTT.

At least ten counts were recorded for this clonotype. Relative to the germline gene, one junction end is altered; a read error may explain this. The chain employs TRBV6-6 and TRBJ1-1; D is unresolved. This CDR3 region has 9 residues. Germline V gene sequence: CDR1 MNHNY, CDR2 SVGAGI (reference sequence). The CDR3 loop is CASSESHLF. The CDR3 DNA reads as TGTGCCAGCAGTGAGTCCCACCTTTTT.

This clonotype was counted many times. V usage is TRBV7-2 and J usage is TRBJ2-5; the D gene is possibly TRBD1 (5 bases). Trimming took off 1 base at V and 4 bases at J, with 10 bases between the two ends. Per germline, CDR1 SGHTA and CDR2 FQGNSA. There are 14 residues in the CDR3. The CDR3 region is CASSLEVGPETQYF. The CDR3 region has the DNA TGTGCCAGCAGCTTAGAGGTGGGGCCAGAGACCCAGTACTTC.

This clonotype appeared many times. The chain is built from TRBV3-1 and TRBJ2-7; 9 bases fit TRBD1. J was trimmed by 3 bases and V by 3 bases; bases with no gene match: 0. The CDR3 loop spans 13 amino acids. Germline-derived CDR1 and CDR2 are LGHDT and YNNKEL (reference sequence). Here the CDR3 reads CASSQTGGYEQYF. The CDR3 nucleotides are TGTGCCAGCAGCCAGACAGGGGGCTACGAGCAGTACTTC.

This clonotype has a count of ten or more. The chain has TRBV7-2 and TRBJ2-1, with D perhaps TRBD2 (6 bases). The germline V and J ends were trimmed by 5 bases and 1 base, with 12 bases remaining between them. Germline assignment: CDR1 SGHTA and CDR2 FQGNSA. The CDR3 loop spans 15 amino acids. In DNA form, the CDR3 reads TGTGCCAGCAGCCGAGACGGACTATCCTACAATGAGCAGTTCTTC. Protein sequence: CASSRDGLSYNEQFF.

This clonotype occurred many times. The chain uses TRBV20-1 and TRBJ2-2; 11 bases line up with TRBD1. CDR3 length: 14 residues. Germline CDR1 DFQATT, CDR2 SNEGSKA (reference sequence). After removal of 3 bases from V and 5 bases from J, the junction contained 2 bases not matched to a gene. DNA of the CDR3: TGCAGTGCTAGTAGGGACAGGGGGACCGGGGAGCTGTTTTTT. Its translation: CSASRDRGTGELFF.

This clonotype showed up many times. This rearrangement joins TRBV6-6 to TRBJ1-4; 7 bases line up with TRBD1. This CDR3 is built from 13 residues. CDR1 and CDR2 (germline): MNHNY, SVGAGI (reference sequence). V lost 6 bases, J lost 7 bases, and 5 bases stayed unmatched. DNA of the CDR3: TGTGCCAGCAGACAGGGGTCAGGTGAAAAACTGTTTTTT. It codes for CASRQGSGEKLFF.

Comments on this clonotype: This sequence may be a read error, since a much larger clone differs from it by one base. The CDR3 DNA sequence: TGCGCCAGCAGTAAGGCGCGGCAGTTCTTC. Translated, it gives CASSKARQFF. The V gene is TRBV5-1, the J gene TRBJ2-1; D call uncertain. The CDR3 loop spans 10 amino acids. Trimming shortened V by 5 bases and J by 12 bases, and 9 bases separated the two germline ends. Germline V lookup: CDR1 SGHRS, CDR2 YFSETQ.

The chain has TRBV21-1 and TRBJ1-1; the table's D call, TRBD1, was not checked against the DNA. TRBV21-1 constitutes a pseudogene. The CDR3 is 19 residues long. The CDR3 is CASSKGQGGVVRRNTEAFF. In nucleotides, the CDR3 is TGTGCCAGCAGCAAAGGCCAAGGGGGGGTGGTAAGGAGGAACACTGAAGCTTTCTTT.

This clonotype has at least ten counts. The chain is built from TRBV30 and TRBJ1-1, with unresolved D. The CDR3 sequence is 11 residues long. V lost 0 bases and J 5 bases, leaving 4 bases between the germline ends. Per the germline V gene, CDR1 is GTSNPN and CDR2 is SVGIG (reference sequence). The CDR3 loop is CAWSVETEAFF. CDR3 in DNA: TGTGCCTGGAGTGTGGAGACTGAAGCTTTCTTT.

In regard to this clonotype: Relative to the germline gene, one junction end is altered; a read error may explain this. The genes are TRBV7-8 and TRBJ2-1, with 8 bases fitting TRBD2. Germline lookup yields CDR1 SGHVS and CDR2 FQNEAQ. This CDR3 comprises 15 residues. CDR3 DNA: TGTGCCAGCACCTTAGAATCCGGGACTAGCAATGAGCAGTTCTTC. Protein sequence: CASTLESGTSNEQFF.

In this sample, this clonotype turned up many times. The rearrangement joins TRBV29-1 to TRBJ1-2; no clear D. Between the trimmed V and J ends, which lost 8 bases and 8 bases, there was a span of 15 bases. The CDR3 consists of 11 residues. CDR1 and CDR2 (germline): SQVTM, ANQGSEA. CDR3 loop: CSINSALGYTF. Written as DNA, the CDR3 is TGCAGCATCAATTCGGCTTTGGGCTACACCTTC.

This clonotype showed up many times. V and J are TRBV9 and TRBJ2-1; TRBD1 might be the D (5 bases). Trimming shortened V by 1 base and J by 8 bases, and 13 bases separated the two germline ends. Germline V gene sequence: CDR1 SGDLS, CDR2 YYNGEE. The CDR3 is 14 amino acids. The CDR3 loop is CASSVLVQGDEQFF. The CDR3 DNA sequence: TGTGCCAGCAGCGTACTCGTGCAGGGCGATGAGCAGTTCTTC.

At least ten counts were recorded for this clonotype. V gene TRBV18 combines with J gene TRBJ2-3, with TRBD1 as a possible D gene (5 bases). The CDR3 length is 16 residues. The germline gives CDR1 KGHSH, CDR2 LQKENI. Trimming left V 4 bases short and J 0 bases short, with 14 bases between. The CDR3: CASSRLPGFSTDTQYF. For the CDR3, the DNA is TGTGCCAGCTCACGTCTACCAGGGTTTAGCACAGATACGCAGTATTTT.

This clonotype was seen ten or more times. The V call is TRBV20-1, the J call TRBJ2-2; D not certain. Germline values: CDR1 DFQATT, CDR2 SNEGSKA (reference sequence). This CDR3 is built from 14 residues. Between the trimmed V and J ends, which lost 1 base and 1 base, there was a span of 7 bases. CDR3 nucleotides: TGCAGTGCTAGAGCCACATTGAACACCGGGGAGCTGTTTTTT. This encodes CSARATLNTGELFF.

This clonotype was detected ten times or more. The chain links TRBV20-1 to TRBJ1-4; D is undetermined. From germline, CDR1 is DFQATT and CDR2 SNEGSKA (reference sequence). With 6 bases removed from V and 8 bases from J, the gap between germline ends came to 10 bases. This CDR3 is built from 11 residues. CDR3 sequence (DNA): TGCAGTGCCCTTGGTTCGGAAAAACTGTTTTTT. Translated, it gives CSALGSEKLFF.

This clonotype was observed many times. The chain recombines TRBV5-5 with TRBJ2-5, with D perhaps matching TRBD2 (6 bases). The CDR3 runs 14 residues. Germline V gives CDR1 SGHKS, CDR2 YYEKEE (reference sequence). Trimming stripped 6 bases from V and 4 bases from J, with 16 bases between. Here the CDR3 reads CASTIPTSRETQYF. CDR3 in DNA: TGTGCCAGCACCATTCCGACTAGTCGAGAGACCCAGTACTTC.

This clonotype was picked up many times. The chain recombines TRBV28 with TRBJ1-4; D is uncertain. Germline-derived CDR1 and CDR2 are MDHEN and SYDVKM. Trimming removed 7 bases from V and 3 bases from J, with 21 bases in between. The CDR3 spans 17 residues. In DNA form, the CDR3 reads TGTGCCAGCATCCAAAGAGACCGCGCCCGAGCTAATGAAAAACTGTTTTTT. As protein: CASIQRDRARANEKLFF.

This clonotype was picked up many times. The chain employs TRBV7-9 and TRBJ2-3; D ambiguous. Deletions cut 3 bases from V and 0 bases from J, with 4 bases between. Germline V CDR1 and CDR2: SEHNR, FQNEAQ (reference sequence). This CDR3 is built from 13 residues. CDR3 residues: CASSLDSTDTQYF. The CDR3 nucleotides are TGTGCCAGCAGCTTGGATAGCACAGATACGCAGTATTTT. The entire variable domain, with the rest obtained from reference TRBV7-9 and TRBJ2-3, is as follows: DTGVSQNPRHKITKRGQNVTFRCDPISEHNRLYWYRQTLGQGPEFLTYFQNEAQLEKSRLLSDRFSAERPKGSFSTLEIQRTEQGDSAMYLCASSLDSTDTQYFGPGTRLTVL.

Many counts were recorded for this clonotype. The gene calls are TRBV10-3 and TRBJ1-5; 10 nucleotides agree with TRBD1. Germline CDR1 is ENHRY and CDR2 is SYGVKD. The ends lost 3 bases at V and 1 base at J; junction bases unmatched: 6. This CDR3 has 17 amino acids. CDR3 sequence reads: CAISESRTGGSNQPQHF. CDR3 in DNA: TGTGCCATCAGTGAAAGCAGGACAGGGGGAAGCAATCAGCCCCAGCATTTT.